A single sample is the source of the 29 T cell receptor beta chains below, sequenced in a study of PD-L1 blockade in urothelial cancer (TCRdb year 2017). Libraries were constructed by the immunoSEQ multiplex PCR assay. The source is immuneACCESS, and TCRdb retained only in-frame sequences with V and J called. Part of the clones is not carried over; for the studies checked, unresolved V genes explain less than half of this, and the remainder is unexplained. Within this sample are roughly 20,000 clones, with roughly 88% of them counted one time only. The ten largest make up more than 3% of the sample. The source material was PBMCs, sampled around atezolizumab (anti-PD-L1) treatment. The source is a man aged 50-60 years with urothelial cancer.

This sequence joins TRBV30 and TRBJ1-3, with 7 bases fitting TRBD1. This CDR3 has 14 residues. The V gene's germline CDR1 is GTSNPN and CDR2 SVGIG (reference sequence). The ends lost 1 base at V and 6 bases at J; junction bases unmatched: 6. The CDR3 protein is CAWSGEGGKNTIYF. The CDR3, as DNA: TGTGCCTGGAGTGGAGAAGGGGGCAAAAACACCATATATTTT.

The chain employs TRBV6-5 and TRBJ1-5; no clear D. Trimming took off 4 bases at V and 3 bases at J, with 13 bases between the two ends. The length of the CDR3 is 15 residues. The germline V gene has CDR1 MNHEY and CDR2 SVGAGI. This CDR3 reads CASSSSGGNNQPQHF. CDR3 coding DNA: TGTGCCAGCAGTTCCTCCGGAGGGAACAATCAGCCCCAGCATTTT.

The chain combines TRBV4-3 with TRBJ2-2, with 7 bases identical to TRBD2. CDR3 length: 16 residues. Germline CDR1 and CDR2: LGHNA and YSLEER. Germline trimming cut 4 bases from V and 6 bases from J; bases unmatched to any gene: 11. The CDR3 DNA reads TGCGCCAGCAGCCCGGTCGGGGCAGGGAGGGCCGGGGAGCTGTTTTTT. Its translation: CASSPVGAGRAGELFF.

The J gene is TRBJ2-5, the V gene TRBV7-8; 8 bases line up with TRBD2. This CDR3 contains 13 residues. J was trimmed by 5 bases and V by 6 bases; bases with no gene match: 5. The V gene's germline CDR1 is SGHVS and CDR2 FQNEAQ. CDR3 coding DNA: TGTGCCAGCAGATGGACTAGCCTGGAGACCCAGTACTTC. Residues: CASRWTSLETQYF.

The chain combines TRBV19 with TRBJ2-7; possible D gene TRBD2, 7 bases. The ends were cut back, 4 bases at V and 2 bases at J, with 15 bases in the middle. Germline V gene lookup returns CDR1 LNHDA and CDR2 SQIVND (reference sequence). The CDR3 loop spans 15 amino acids. The CDR3 sequence is CASSKSSGQTYEQYF. CDR3 DNA sequence: TGTGCCAGTAGTAAATCTAGCGGACAGACCTACGAGCAGTACTTC.

The chain uses TRBV15 and TRBJ2-7; 10 nucleotides line up with TRBD2. Germline CDR1 and CDR2: LNHNV and YYDKDF (reference sequence). Trimming at V came to 1 base and at J to 3 bases, leaving 6 bases not matched to a gene. The CDR3 has 16 amino acids. The CDR3: CATSRGLAGEGYEQYF. As DNA, the CDR3 is TGTGCCACCAGCAGAGGCCTAGCGGGAGAAGGCTACGAGCAGTACTTC.

The genes are TRBV5-4 and TRBJ2-7, with D perhaps TRBD1 (6 bases). V was pared by 5 bases and J by 1 base, with 10 bases between. Looked up from germline, CDR1 is SGHNT and CDR2 is YYREEE (reference sequence). The CDR3 is made up of 13 amino acids. This CDR3 reads CASRYGQSYEQYF. The DNA of the CDR3 is TGTGCCAGCAGATATGGACAGTCCTACGAGCAGTACTTC. Supplemented by reference TRBV5-4 and TRBJ2-7, the full variable domain reads ETGVTQSPTHLIKTRGQQVTLRCSSQSGHNTVSWYQQALGQGPQFIFQYYREEENGRGNFPPRFSGLQFPNYSSELNVNALELDDSALYLCASRYGQSYEQYFGPGTRLTVT.

A few counts support this clone. This chain uses TRBV7-8 with TRBJ1-5; D may be TRBD1 (6 bases). Trimming took 2 bases from V and 8 from J, leaving 16 bases between them. The CDR3 extends over 15 amino acids. Germline V CDR1 and CDR2: SGHVS, FQNEAQ. The CDR3 sequence is CASSLSTGPSEPQHF. The CDR3 nucleotides read TGTGCCAGCAGCTTATCAACAGGGCCCTCAGAGCCCCAGCATTTT. Variable domain in full (rest from reference TRBV7-8 and TRBJ1-5): GAGVSQSPRYKVAKRGQDVALRCDPISGHVSLFWYQQALGQGPEFLTYFQNEAQLDKSGLPSDRFFAERPEGSVSTLKIQRTQQEDSAVYLCASSLSTGPSEPQHFGDGTRLSIL.

This sequence joins TRBV7-2 and TRBJ2-7; D is perhaps TRBD2 (5 bases). The CDR3 sequence is 14 residues long. Between the trimmed V and J ends, which lost 3 bases and 3 bases, there was a span of 12 bases. Per germline, CDR1 SGHTA and CDR2 FQGNSA. The CDR3 DNA reads as TGTGCCAGCAGCTTTAGCTCCCGGGGCTACGAGCAGTACTTC. This encodes CASSFSSRGYEQYF.

The V gene is TRBV29-1, the J gene TRBJ2-3; TRBD2 matches at 7 bases. Germline V CDR1 and CDR2: SQVTM, ANQGSEA. V trimming: 4 bases; J trimming: 2 bases; junction bases outside the gene matches: 9. This CDR3 has 15 amino acids. The DNA of the CDR3 is TGCAGCGTTGGGGGGGGGAATAGGCCCACAGATACGCAGTATTTT. Protein: CSVGGGNRPTDTQYF.

This sequence joins TRBV30 and TRBJ1-5, with 7 positions matching TRBD1. The germline CDR1 and CDR2 sequences are GTSNPN and SVGIG (reference sequence). The J segment lost 2 bases and the V segment lost 5 bases, leaving 3 bases of the junction unmatched. CDR3 length: 13 residues. The CDR3 sequence is CAWGDRGNQPQHF. CDR3 sequence (DNA): TGTGCCTGGGGGGACAGAGGCAATCAGCCCCAGCATTTT.

CDR3 DNA: TGTGCCAGCAGTTATTCCGCGGACAAAACTCCGAATGAGCAGTTCTTC. Its protein product is CASSYSADKTPNEQFF. The chain couples TRBV6-9 to TRBJ2-1; a weak D match, TRBD1 (5 bases). V was cut by 0 bases and J by 7 bases, with 16 bases left in between. CDR1 MNHGY and CDR2 SVAAGI come from the germline V gene. This CDR3 is 16 amino acids long.

This clone was seen a single time. The chain recombines TRBV11-2 with TRBJ2-5, with a weak D call TRBD2 (5 bases). The CDR3 runs 14 residues. V lost 0 bases, J lost 7 bases, and 12 bases lay in between. Germline CDR1 is SGHAT and CDR2 is FQNNGV. The CDR3 nucleotides read TGTGCCAGCAGCTTAGATGGGCGGGCTTTGACCCAGTACTTC. It yields the protein CASSLDGRALTQYF.

This chain connects TRBV15 to TRBJ2-1; 7 positions match TRBD1. The CDR3 extends over 16 amino acids. After removal of 5 bases from V and 4 bases from J, the junction contained 11 bases not matched to a gene. CDR1 is LNHNV and CDR2 is YYDKDF in the germline V gene (reference sequence). The CDR3 sequence: CATSARPGQPYNEQFF. CDR3 in DNA: TGTGCCACCAGCGCACGACCGGGACAGCCATACAATGAGCAGTTCTTC.

The V gene is TRBV10-1, the J gene TRBJ2-1, with 8 positions matching TRBD2. The CDR3 is 13 amino acids. Germline CDR1 WNHNN, CDR2 SYGVQD (reference sequence). The trim removed 6 bases at V and 7 bases at J, leaving 5 bases unmatched. The CDR3 sequence is CASRREVGNEQFF. CDR3 in DNA: TGCGCCAGCAGGCGGGAGGTCGGGAATGAGCAGTTCTTC.

The chain links TRBV10-2 to TRBJ2-2; 9 bases match TRBD1. Per germline, CDR1 WSHSY and CDR2 SAAADI. CDR3 size: 15 residues. The CDR3 nucleotides are TGCGTCTCGGGTGGACAGGGGCCTAACACCGGGGAGCTGTTTTTT. Protein sequence: CVSGGQGPNTGELFF.

In the case of this clone: This same CDR3 is encoded by further DNA sequences in the sample. This chain connects TRBV10-2 to TRBJ1-2; D may be TRBD1 (5 bases). V lost 7 bases, J lost 4 bases, and 13 bases lay in between. Germline-derived CDR1 and CDR2 are WSHSY and SAAADI. The CDR3 totals 13 residues. The CDR3 is CASNGPDIYGYTF. The CDR3 nucleotides are TGCGCCAGCAATGGCCCGGACATCTATGGCTACACCTTC.

The V gene is TRBV30, the J gene TRBJ1-2; no firm D call. Germline lookup yields CDR1 GTSNPN and CDR2 SVGIG (reference sequence). V was cut by 2 bases and J by 1 base, with 8 bases left in between. The CDR3 covers 13 residues. This CDR3 is CAWSRRVNYGYTF. CDR3 bases: TGTGCCTGGAGTCGGAGGGTTAACTATGGCTACACCTTC.

The V and J genes are TRBV5-6 and TRBJ2-6; 8 nucleotides match TRBD1. Germline V gives CDR1 SGHDT, CDR2 YYEEEE. J gave up 0 bases and V 3 bases, and 8 bases lay outside the gene matches. The CDR3 consists of 18 residues. The CDR3 region has the DNA TGTGCCAGCAGCTCACAGGGGGACAAGATCTCTGGGGCCAACGTCCTGACTTTC. It is translated as CASSSQGDKISGANVLTF.

The chain has TRBV27 and TRBJ2-7; 9 positions agree with TRBD1. V gave up 5 bases and J gave up 3 bases; unmatched junction bases: 5. In germline, CDR1 is MNHEY, CDR2 SMNVEV (reference sequence). The CDR3 covers 14 residues. The CDR3 protein is CASSTGTGSYEQYF. In DNA form, the CDR3 reads TGTGCCAGCAGTACCGGGACAGGGAGCTACGAGCAGTACTTC.

CDR3 amino acids: CASSYPGQGIYTF. The CDR3 nucleotides read TGTGCCAGCAGTTACCCGGGACAGGGCATCTACACCTTC. The V gene is TRBV6-5, the J gene TRBJ1-2, with TRBD1 identical over 9 bases. The trim removed 2 bases at V and 10 bases at J, leaving 5 bases unmatched. CDR1 and CDR2 (germline): MNHEY, SVGAGI. The CDR3 has 13 amino acids.

There are a few counts of this clone. The chain employs TRBV5-6 and TRBJ1-2, with 8 bases aligning to TRBD1. CDR3 length equals 16 residues. The junction had 5 bases not matched to a gene; V was cut back by 0 bases and J by 1 base. Per the germline V gene, CDR1 is SGHDT and CDR2 is YYEEEE. The CDR3 is CASSLEGTGFNYGYTF. CDR3 nucleotides: TGTGCCAGCAGCTTGGAAGGGACAGGTTTTAACTATGGCTACACCTTC.

The CDR3 region is CASSLDFSRGQAYEQYF. The CDR3 DNA reads as TGTGCCAGCAGCTTAGATTTTAGCAGGGGGCAAGCCTACGAGCAGTACTTC. V and J are TRBV11-2 and TRBJ2-7, with 8 positions matching TRBD1. The CDR3 sequence is 17 residues long. Germline V gene lookup returns CDR1 SGHAT and CDR2 FQNNGV. The J segment lost 2 bases and the V segment lost 0 bases, leaving 9 bases of the junction unmatched.

The chain couples TRBV12-5 to TRBJ1-3, with 10 bases that match TRBD1. CDR1 is LGHNT and CDR2 is FRNRAP in the germline V gene. Trimming cost V 2 bases and J 0 bases; bases outside gene matches: 1. This CDR3 comprises 16 residues. The chain's CDR3 is CASGLRQGASGNTIYF. CDR3 nucleotide sequence: TGTGCTAGTGGTTTGAGACAGGGGGCCTCTGGAAACACCATATATTTT.

This clone appeared once. This chain uses TRBV30 with TRBJ2-7, with a weak D call TRBD2 (6 bases). The CDR3 is made up of 13 amino acids. The V gene lost 3 bases and the J gene lost 2 bases, with 11 bases spanning the gap. From germline, CDR1 is GTSNPN and CDR2 SVGIG (reference sequence). CDR3 bases: TGTGCCTGGAGGGGGGGATTCACCTACGAGCAGTACTTC. This translates into CAWRGGFTYEQYF.

This clone was seen a single time. This chain uses TRBV28 with TRBJ1-1, with a weak D call TRBD1 (6 bases). The germline V and J ends were trimmed by 10 bases and 4 bases, with 10 bases remaining between them. Germline-derived CDR1 and CDR2 are MDHEN and SYDVKM. The CDR3 extends over 11 amino acids. The CDR3 DNA follows: TGTGCCACCGTAGGGGGCACTGAAGCTTTCTTT. This codes for CATVGGTEAFF.

J is TRBJ2-7 and V is TRBV30; a possible D gene is TRBD1 (5 bases). The CDR3 sequence is 11 residues long. Deletions cut 5 bases from V and 3 bases from J, with 8 bases between. The V gene's germline CDR1 is GTSNPN and CDR2 SVGIG (reference sequence). The CDR3 spells CAWLRDYEQYF. The CDR3 region has the DNA TGTGCCTGGCTCAGGGACTACGAGCAGTACTTC. Supplemented by reference TRBV30 and TRBJ2-7, the full variable domain reads SQTIHQWPATLVQPVGSPLSLECTVEGTSNPNLYWYRQAAGRGLQLLFYSVGIGQISSEVPQNLSASRPQDRQFILSSKKLLLSDSGFYLCAWLRDYEQYFGPGTRLTVT.

Turning to this clone: The sample has other DNA sequences that encode this CDR3 too. The V gene is TRBV11-2, the J gene TRBJ2-7, with a tentative D call TRBD1 (5 bases). This CDR3 has 14 residues. The V gene lost 3 bases and the J gene lost 4 bases, with 13 bases spanning the gap. CDR1 and CDR2 from the germline V gene are SGHAT and FQNNGV. In nucleotides, the CDR3 is TGTGCCAGCAGCTTCCGTGACAGAACGTACGAGCAGTACTTC. Amino acid sequence: CASSFRDRTYEQYF.

The gene calls are TRBV29-1 and TRBJ1-5, with a possible D match to TRBD1 (5 bases). Germline V CDR1 and CDR2: SQVTM, ANQGSEA. This CDR3 has 12 residues. Trimming took off 7 bases at V and 6 bases at J, with 13 bases between the two ends. The CDR3 DNA reads as TGCAGCGCTGGGGCGGGGTTTCAGCCCCAGCATTTT. This encodes CSAGAGFQPQHF.